The present TCR beta chain was sequenced within a study of blood T cells in healthy people across ages. A remark on this clonotype: Its antigen remains unknown.

Then a second PCR, running roughly 6 to 12 cycles, was carried out with a sample-barcoded 5' primer and a J-beta primer mix. TCRdb itself ran the 5' RACE reads through MiXCR, one entry per CDR3 protein. Of approximately 580,000 distinct CDR3 sequences detected, around 24% appear once; the ten largest clones hold under 9%. Broader study findings: Comparison with aged donors showed that long-lived donors had more naive CD4+ cells and higher diversity.

This sample was also put to use in a study of T cells of mothers and their children.

Sequencing input: blood. This TCR was recovered from a boy between 10 and 17 years old in good health.

CDR3 amino acids: CASSEAGGTEAFF. Here the CDR3 DNA reads TGTGCCAGCAGTGAAGCTGGGGGCACTGAAGCTTTCTTT. V is TRBV25-1 and J is TRBJ1-1; TRBD1 might be the D (5 bases). This CDR3 spans 13 amino acids. Looked up from germline, CDR1 is MGHDK and CDR2 is SYGVNS. V was trimmed by 2 bases and J by 4 bases, leaving 8 bases between them.